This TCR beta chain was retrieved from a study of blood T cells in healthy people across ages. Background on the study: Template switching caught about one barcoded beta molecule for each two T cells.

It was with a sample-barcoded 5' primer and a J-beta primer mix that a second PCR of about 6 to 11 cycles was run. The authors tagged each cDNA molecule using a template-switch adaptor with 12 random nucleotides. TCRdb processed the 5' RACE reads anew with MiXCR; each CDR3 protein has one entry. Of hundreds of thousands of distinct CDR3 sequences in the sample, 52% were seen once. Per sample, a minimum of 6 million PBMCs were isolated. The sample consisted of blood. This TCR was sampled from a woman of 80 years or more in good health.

This chain's CDR3 is CASSRDSVYEQYF. The CDR3 nucleotides read TGTGCCAGCAGCCGGGACTCCGTCTACGAGCAGTACTTC. This chain links TRBV7-8 with TRBJ2-7; D may be TRBD2 (6 bases). Looked up from germline, CDR1 is SGHVS and CDR2 is FQNEAQ. This CDR3 has 13 residues. V was pared by 5 bases and J by 3 bases, with 11 bases between.